One and the same sample provided the 11 T cell receptor beta chains below, sequenced in a study of CD8+ T cells in alopecia areata. Treatment specified: oral pan-JAK inhibitor, 5-10 mg twice daily. Sequencing templates came from extracted RNA that was reverse transcribed into cDNA. Profiled with immunoSEQ multiplex PCR; TCRdb holds only in-frame clones, not every one. The table lists approximately 210,000 clones, over 60% of them singletons. Sequencing used CD4+ T cells sorted from blood, obtained at approximately week 42, from a patient treated with tofacitinib. The receptors come from a human donor with alopecia areata.

DNA of the CDR3: TGCAGCGGAACAACCGGGACAGGGTTGGATGAGCAGTTCTTC. Translating it yields CSGTTGTGLDEQFF. This rearrangement joins TRBV29-1 to TRBJ2-1, with TRBD1 identical over 9 bases. V was clipped by 7 bases and J by 8 bases; unmatched bases: 12. Germline V gives CDR1 SQVTM, CDR2 ANQGSEA. CDR3 length equals 14 residues.

The chain carries TRBV29-1 and TRBJ2-2; 7 bases align to TRBD1. The CDR3 spans 15 residues. The V segment lost 7 bases and the J segment 6 bases; nucleotides outside the gene matches: 14. Germline assignment: CDR1 SQVTM and CDR2 ANQGSEA. In DNA form, the CDR3 reads TGCAGCGCCCGGGCCGGGACAGCTGGCGCCGGGGAGCTGTTTTTT. Translation: CSARAGTAGAGELFF.

A single count supports this clone. This chain connects TRBV7-9 to TRBJ1-2; D not certain. Trimming removed 8 bases at V and 7 bases at J, with 11 bases between. Per the germline V gene, CDR1 is SEHNR and CDR2 is FQNEAQ (reference sequence). The CDR3 loop spans 11 amino acids. The CDR3 loop is CASAAGFGYTF. In DNA, the CDR3 is TGTGCCAGCGCCGCCGGGTTTGGCTACACCTTC.

This chain links TRBV9 with TRBJ1-5; 10 bases agree with TRBD1. The germline gives CDR1 SGDLS, CDR2 YYNGEE. Losses at the gene ends were 2 bases for V and 5 bases for J; bases not matched to a gene: 4. This CDR3 has 15 residues. Here the CDR3 reads CASSVSGTGDQPQHF. CDR3 nucleotide sequence: TGTGCCAGCAGCGTTTCCGGGACAGGGGATCAGCCCCAGCATTTT.

V gene TRBV14 combines with J gene TRBJ2-1; no definite D call. The V gene's germline CDR1 is SGHDN and CDR2 FVKESK. V shed 2 bases and J shed 5 bases, with 7 bases lying between them. CDR3 size: 13 residues. The CDR3 protein is CASSQQRNNEQFF. CDR3 DNA sequence: TGTGCCAGCAGCCAACAACGAAACAATGAGCAGTTCTTC.

The chain couples TRBV2 to TRBJ1-1, with no clear D. Germline values: CDR1 SNHLY, CDR2 FYNNEI. The ends were cut back, 3 bases at V and 1 base at J, with 6 bases in the middle. The length of the CDR3 is 13 residues. CDR3 nucleotide sequence: TGTGCCAGCAGTGAGGCGGGGAACACTGAAGCTTTCTTT. This encodes CASSEAGNTEAFF.

This clone has just a few counts. The chain joins TRBV29-1 to TRBJ2-6; the D is unclear. V was clipped by 4 bases and J by 2 bases, with 3 bases between them. The V gene's germline CDR1 is SQVTM and CDR2 ANQGSEA. The CDR3 is made up of 12 amino acids. The CDR3 DNA follows: TGCAGCGTTGCTGCTGGGGCCAACGTCCTGACTTTC. Translation: CSVAAGANVLTF.

This clone was observed a few times. The rearrangement links TRBV7-2 to TRBJ2-2, with 7 positions matching TRBD1. This CDR3 comprises 15 residues. The V gene end was trimmed by 5 bases and the J gene end by 4 bases; junction bases not matched to a gene: 7. Germline V gene sequence: CDR1 SGHTA, CDR2 FQGNSA. The CDR3 protein is CASSPRQGFTGELFF. In nucleotides, the CDR3 is TGTGCCAGCAGCCCTAGACAGGGTTTCACCGGGGAGCTGTTTTTT.

The genes are TRBV25-1 and TRBJ1-6; D gene uncertain. Germline CDR1 is MGHDK and CDR2 is SYGVNS. The CDR3 is made up of 16 amino acids. V lost 1 base, J lost 0 bases, and 7 bases lay in between. Written as DNA, the CDR3 is TGTGCCAGCAGTGAATGGCCGAGCTCCTATAATTCACCCCTCCACTTT. Protein: CASSEWPSSYNSPLHF.

This chain uses TRBV10-2 with TRBJ2-3; 7 bases are shared with TRBD2. The CDR3 spans 15 residues. Germline CDR1 and CDR2: WSHSY and SAAADI. The V segment lost 0 bases and the J segment 5 bases; nucleotides outside the gene matches: 5. This CDR3 is CASSESTGGGDTQYF. CDR3 bases: TGCGCCAGCAGTGAGTCGACTGGGGGGGGAGATACGCAGTATTTT.

This chain joins TRBV18 and TRBJ2-1; 7 nucleotides agree with TRBD1. This CDR3 contains 15 residues. The V gene end was trimmed by 3 bases and the J gene end by 5 bases; junction bases not matched to a gene: 7. Germline CDR1 and CDR2: KGHSH and LQKENI. The chain's CDR3 is CASSPERGTDNEQFF. The DNA of the CDR3 is TGTGCCAGCTCACCCGAACGAGGGACAGACAATGAGCAGTTCTTC.